The TCR beta chain under discussion was sequenced for a study of siplizumab effects on memory and regulatory T cells. V was pared by 0 bases and J by 6 bases, with 21 bases between. Germline V CDR1 and CDR2: MGHRA, YSYEKL. The CDR3 runs 18 residues. Researchers maintained the mixed lymphocyte reaction cells in coculture at 37°C for around 6 days. CFSE tagged responder PBMCs, Violet Dye tagged stimulator PBMCs, and the cells were mixed 1:1. Study-level results: Of the alloreactive clones, only a minor fraction mapped to unstimulated subsets.

Roughly 10^5 TCR templates were assayed per sample. The data were produced by immunoSEQ multiplex PCR, yet TCRdb's version contains in-frame clones alone and is incomplete. The profile covers 9,900 or so clones, with about 45% appearing a single time and around a fifth taken by the ten largest. The table lists this clone with a few counts. Its antigen remains unknown. This chain uses TRBV4-1 with TRBJ2-1; the D gene is possibly TRBD1 (6 bases). Sequenced material: CFSE-low (dividing) CD4+ T cells sorted from an allogeneic mixed lymphocyte reaction. The receptor comes from a human donor in good health; the cells came from an allogeneic mixed lymphocyte reaction. The CDR3 bases are TGCGCCAGCAGCCAAGACCTCCAGTTTGGGAAAGGGGGCAATGAGCAGTTCTTC. Residues: CASSQDLQFGKGGNEQFF.